This section outlines one T cell receptor (beta chain) sequence together with its context. The CDR3 consists of 15 residues. The germline gives CDR1 SGHAT, CDR2 FQNNGV. With 4 bases clipped from V and 4 bases from J, the junction kept 7 bases outside the gene matches. This sample was included in a study of blood T cell repertoires in COVID-19. For the study at large: Acute and convalescent COVID-19 specimens originated in the United States, Italy and Spain.

Authors' analysis steps: Amplification of reference gene primers was used by the study to estimate nucleated cell counts. Using immunoSEQ multiplex PCR, the repertoire was profiled, and TCRdb retains in-frame clones only, with some absent. V, J and clone size derive from that table, while D and trimming were established from the DNA sequence. This repertoire shows roughly 400,000 clones, more than 70% found once; its top ten account for about 1.4%. Exposed study participants had met a COVID-19 case within 2 weeks before entry. The chain carries TRBV11-2 and TRBJ2-7, with 10 bases fitting TRBD1. The source material was PBMCs or T cells enriched from blood (not recorded which). This clonotype was obtained from a woman aged 18-35 years who had been exposed to COVID-19. The CDR3 region is CASSSPGQGQYEQYF. CDR3 sequence (DNA): TGTGCCAGCAGCTCCCCGGGACAGGGGCAATACGAGCAGTACTTC.